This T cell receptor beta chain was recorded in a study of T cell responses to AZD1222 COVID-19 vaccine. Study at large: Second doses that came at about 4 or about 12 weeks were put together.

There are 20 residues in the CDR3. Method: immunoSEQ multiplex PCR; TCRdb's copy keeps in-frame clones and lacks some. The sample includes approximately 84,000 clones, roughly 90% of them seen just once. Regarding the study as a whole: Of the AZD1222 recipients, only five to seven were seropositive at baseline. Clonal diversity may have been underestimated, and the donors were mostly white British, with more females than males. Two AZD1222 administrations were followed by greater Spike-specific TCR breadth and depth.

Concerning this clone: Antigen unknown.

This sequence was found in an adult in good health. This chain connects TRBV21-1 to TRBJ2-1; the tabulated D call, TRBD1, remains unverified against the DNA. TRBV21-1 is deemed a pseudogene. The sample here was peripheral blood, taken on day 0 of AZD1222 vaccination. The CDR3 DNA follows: TGTGCCAGCACGAGACCCGGGACAGGGGGCCGGGGGGACTCCTACAATGAGCAGTTCTTC. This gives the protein CASTRPGTGGRGDSYNEQFF.